This T cell receptor (beta chain) was identified during a study of blood T cell repertoires in COVID-19 (dated by TCRdb to 2018 to 2020). General notes on the study: The collaborator samples originated in the United States, Italy and Spain and spanned the acute and convalescent phases of COVID-19. Subjects who had been exposed to COVID-19, were actively infected with it, or had recovered from it provided the deeply sampled blood TCRbeta repertoires that made up the dataset. The prospective study material was composed of cDNA or gDNA derived from T cells, B-cell-depleted T cells, or PBMCs. The repertoires were released in a freely available public database intended as a resource for research on the immune response to SARS-CoV-2. HLA class I and class II types, where available, came from metadata supplied by the sample provider rather than from assay-based typing. A de-identified subject ID, COVID-19 status, age in years and sex were almost always included in the sample metadata. Samples were obtained from the ongoing ImmuneRACE study (first 160 participants) and from 950 to 1,500 subjects provided by 6 global collaborators.

The collaborating institutions used their own protocols to collect whole blood in K2EDTA tubes. For TCRbeta analysis, collaborators shipped samples as frozen whole blood, isolated PBMCs, or DNA extracted from either of those sample types. Turning to this clone: Its antigen specificity is not known. No much larger clonotype is one base removed from it; base qualities were not supplied.

The study at large found these results: The quantity of clinical and demographic metadata differed by source and by participant and was supplied without curation.

From the germline V gene, CDR1 is SNHLY and CDR2 is FYNNEI. Cut back by 6 bases and 6 bases, the V and J ends lie 19 bases apart. The CDR3 measures 15 amino acids from cysteine to phenylalanine. CDR3 DNA is the only sequence kept; it has 45 bases, read in frame from the first base. The immunoSEQ Assay, a bias-controlled multiplex PCR, was used to amplify TCRbeta CDR3 regions from genomic DNA. The study's own analysis went as follows. Within the assay, amplification of reference gene primers was used to estimate how many nucleated cells each sample contained. To quantify the absolute abundance of each unique TCRbeta CDR3 rearrangement, sequence reads were collapsed and filtered. For each sample, productive Simpson clonality was calculated by taking the square root of Simpson's diversity index across productive rearrangements. This is the immuneACCESS table as TCRdb keeps it, with only in-frame sequences that have V and J called. A part of the clones is gone; compared with another copy, unresolved V genes explain less than half, and the rest is unexplained. The DNA was the basis for D and trimming; V, J and clone size are from that table. Across this sample there are 400,000 to 550,000 clones, with approximately 90% seen only once. The biggest ten clones account for around 4.4% of the sample.

Sequencing used peripheral blood. The rearranged segments are TRBV2 and TRBJ2-3; perhaps TRBD1 is the D gene, with 7 bases matching. This clonotype was sampled from a woman aged 30 to 39 with acute or convalescent COVID-19. DNA sequence: TGTGCCAGCAGACACGACACCCCAGGGGGGGATACGCAGTATTTT. This sequence encodes CASRHDTPGGDTQYF.